The clone carrying this T cell receptor (beta chain) was found once. This sample is part of a study of T cell responses to AZD1222 COVID-19 vaccine. The CDR3 has 13 residues. CDR1 WSHSY and CDR2 SAAADI come from the germline V gene. V lost 7 bases to trimming and J lost 0 bases, with 6 bases between them. The table came from immunoSEQ multiplex PCR; TCRdb's copy has only in-frame clones and leaves some out. Of roughly 100,000 clones in the sample, approximately 89% were seen once. Here the sequenced sample was peripheral blood, taken on day 0 of AZD1222 vaccination. The J gene is TRBJ2-2, the V gene TRBV10-2, with no clear D. This clonotype was sampled from an adult in good health. The CDR3 DNA sequence: TGCGCCAGCACCTCCCCGAACACCGGGGAGCTGTTTTTT. Encoded protein: CASTSPNTGELFF.